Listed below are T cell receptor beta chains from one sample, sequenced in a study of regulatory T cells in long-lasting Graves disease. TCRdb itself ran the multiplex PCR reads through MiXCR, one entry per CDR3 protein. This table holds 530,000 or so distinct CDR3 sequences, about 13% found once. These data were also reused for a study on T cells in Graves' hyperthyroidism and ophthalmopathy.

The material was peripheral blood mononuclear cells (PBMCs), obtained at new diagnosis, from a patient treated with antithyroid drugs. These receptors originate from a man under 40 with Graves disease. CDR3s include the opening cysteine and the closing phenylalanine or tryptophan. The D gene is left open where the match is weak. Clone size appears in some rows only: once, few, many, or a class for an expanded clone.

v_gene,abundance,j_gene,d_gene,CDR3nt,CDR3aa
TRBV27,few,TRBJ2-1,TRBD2,TGTGCCAGCAGTTACCGGACTAGCGGTAAAATACCTACCGGCGTCGGCTATGAGCAGTTCTTC,CASSYRTSGKIPTGVGYEQFF
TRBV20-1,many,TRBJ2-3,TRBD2,TGCAGTGCTAGAGGGCGAGCTAGCGGGTTCACCGGCACAGATACGCAGTATTTT,CSARGRASGFTGTDTQYF
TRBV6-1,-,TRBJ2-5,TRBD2,TGTGCCAGCAACCCACTAGCGGGCCAAGAGACCCAGTACTTC,CASNPLAGQETQYF
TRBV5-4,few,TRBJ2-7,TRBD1,TGTGCCAGCAGCCCCCCCCCGGGACAGGGATACGAGCAGTACTTC,CASSPPPGQGYEQYF
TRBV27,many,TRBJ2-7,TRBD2,TGTGCCAGCAGTTGGGGCGGGAGGATGGACGAGCAGTACTTC,CASSWGGRMDEQYF
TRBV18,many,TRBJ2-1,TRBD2,TGTGCCAGCTCACCACCGGTCCTAGCGGGAGCGATTGAGCAGTTCTTC,CASSPPVLAGAIEQFF
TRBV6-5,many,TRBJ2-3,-,TGTGCCAGCAGTTATCGTCGCTCAGATACGCAGTATTTT,CASSYRRSDTQYF
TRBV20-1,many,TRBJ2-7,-,TGCAGTGCTAGTTTCCCCGGCAGGGAAGGCTACGAGCAGTACTTC,CSASFPGREGYEQYF
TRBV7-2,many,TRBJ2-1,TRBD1,TGTGCCAGCAGCCCCTACAGGGGAGAGGTGTTCTTC,CASSPYRGEVFF
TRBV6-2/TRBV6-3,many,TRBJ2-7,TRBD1,TGTGCCAGCAGTCAACAGGGGTACGAGCAGTACTTC,CASSQQGYEQYF
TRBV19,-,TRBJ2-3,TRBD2,TGTGCCACTAGCGGGAGGGCCTCTAGCACAGATACGCAGTATTTT,CATSGRASSTDTQYF
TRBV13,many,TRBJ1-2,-,TGTGCCAGCAGCTTAAGGCGGGGACATGAGAACTATGGCTACACCTTC,CASSLRRGHENYGYTF
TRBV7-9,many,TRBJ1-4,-,TGTGCCAGCCGTCTCAAGGATGAAAAACTGTTTTTT,CASRLKDEKLFF
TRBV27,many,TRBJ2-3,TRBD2,TGTGCCAGCAGTTGGACTAGCGGGAGTGCTGGTACGCAGTATTTT,CASSWTSGSAGTQYF
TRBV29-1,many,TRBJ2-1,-,TGCAGCGTTGAAATCCCTAGCTCGGGGGTCCAGTTCTTC,CSVEIPSSGVQFF
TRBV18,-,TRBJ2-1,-,TGTGCCAGCGACGGGGCCTACAATGAGCAGTTCTTC,CASDGAYNEQFF
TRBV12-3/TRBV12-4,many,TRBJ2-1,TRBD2,TGTGCCAGCAGTTTCCTAGCGGGTGAGGAGCAGTTCTTC,CASSFLAGEEQFF
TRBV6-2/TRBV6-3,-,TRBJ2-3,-,TGTGCCAGCAGACCTAGGACAGCCGCTAGCACAGATACGCAGTATTTT,CASRPRTAASTDTQYF
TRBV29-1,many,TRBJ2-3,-,TGCAGCGTTCGGGGGCGGGGTAGCGGACGACAACCGGCTAGCACAGATACGCAGTATTTT,CSVRGRGSGRQPASTDTQYF
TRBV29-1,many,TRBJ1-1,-,TGCAGCGTTGTAAGCAGGCACGCTAACACTGAAGCTTTCTTT,CSVVSRHANTEAFF
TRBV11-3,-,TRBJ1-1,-,TGTGCCAGCAGCCCCGGACAGTCCTTTCGGGGTGAAGCTCTCTTT,CASSPGQSFRGEALF
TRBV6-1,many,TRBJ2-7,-,TGTGCCAGCAGCGCCGGGACGAATACCCACGAGCAGTACTTC,CASSAGTNTHEQYF
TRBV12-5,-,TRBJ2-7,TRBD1,TGTGCTATCGCCGGGACAGGGGACTACGAGCAGTACTTC,CAIAGTGDYEQYF
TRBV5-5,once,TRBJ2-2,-,TGTGCCAGCAGCTTGGCCAGGCAGGGGAGGACCGGGGAGCTGTTTTTT,CASSLARQGRTGELFF
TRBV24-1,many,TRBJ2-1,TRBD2,TGTGCCACCAGTGAAAGGGGACTAGCGGGAGTAGATGAGCAGTTCTTC,CATSERGLAGVDEQFF
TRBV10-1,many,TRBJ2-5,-,TGCGCCAGCAGTGAGTCTGCTAGCGACCCCCGGGAGACCCAGTACTTC,CASSESASDPRETQYF
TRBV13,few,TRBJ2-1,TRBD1,TGTGCCAGCAGCCCAAGCCCGGGGACAGGGATGGGCTCCTACAATGAGCAGTTCTTC,CASSPSPGTGMGSYNEQFF
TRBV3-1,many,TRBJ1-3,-,TGTGCCAGCAGCCAGATGGGCGGGGACACCATATATTTT,CASSQMGGDTIYF
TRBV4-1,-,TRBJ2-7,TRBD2,TGTGCCAGCAGCCAAGGGGCGGGACTAGCGAGGGACGAGCAGTACTTC,CASSQGAGLARDEQYF
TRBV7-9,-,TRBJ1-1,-,TGTGCCTGCAGCTTCTCCCCCCCCCCGAACCGGGAAGCTTTCTTT,CACSFSPPPNREAFF
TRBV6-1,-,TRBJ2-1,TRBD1,TGTGCCAGCACCCCGCGGACAGGGGCCAATGAGCAGTTCTTC,CASTPRTGANEQFF
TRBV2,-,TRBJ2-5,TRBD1,TGTGCCAGCAGGACAGGGGGCGTTAATGAGCAGTACTTC,CASRTGGVNEQYF
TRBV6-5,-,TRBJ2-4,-,TGTGCCAGCAGTTTTCATCGACAGGCCGGATCCTTGGCCAAAAACATTCAGTACTTC,CASSFHRQAGSLAKNIQYF
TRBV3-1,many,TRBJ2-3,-,TGTGCCAGCACCGGGCGGGATACGCAGTATTTT,CASTGRDTQYF
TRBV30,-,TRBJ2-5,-,TGTGCCTGGAGTAAGGGAAGTGAGACCCAGTACTTC,CAWSKGSETQYF
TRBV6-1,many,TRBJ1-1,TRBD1,TGTGCCAGCAGTAGAGGGACAGGTGATGAAGCTTTCTTT,CASSRGTGDEAFF
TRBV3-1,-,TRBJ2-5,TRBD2,TGTGCCAGCAGCCTTGGGACTAGCGGGAGTGGAAAGACCCAGTACTTC,CASSLGTSGSGKTQYF
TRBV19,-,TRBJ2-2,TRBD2,TGTGCCAGTAGTAGCGTCCAGCGGGGAGGGACCGGGGAGCTGTTTTTT,CASSSVQRGGTGELFF
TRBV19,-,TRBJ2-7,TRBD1,TGTGCCAGTAGTGCCCGGGACAGGGGGGCCTACGAGCAGTACTTC,CASSARDRGAYEQYF
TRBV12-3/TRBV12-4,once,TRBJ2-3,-,TGTGCCAGCAGAGTAGACAGTGGGTATACGCAGTATTTT,CASRVDSGYTQYF
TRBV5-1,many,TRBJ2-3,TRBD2,TGCGCCAGCAGCCCCACGACTAGCGGGAGTGATACGCAGTATTTT,CASSPTTSGSDTQYF
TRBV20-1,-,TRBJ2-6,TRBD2,TGCAGTGCTAGGGGACTAATCTCTGGGGCCAACGTCCTGACCTTC,CSARGLISGANVLTF
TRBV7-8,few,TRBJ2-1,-,TGTGCCAGCAGCTTGGGGGGCGCTAACTACTACAATGAGCAGTTCTTC,CASSLGGANYYNEQFF
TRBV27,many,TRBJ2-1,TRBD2,TGTGCCAGCAGTTTCCCGGGACTAGCATACAATGAGCAGTTCTTC,CASSFPGLAYNEQFF
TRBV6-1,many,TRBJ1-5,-,TGTGCCAGCAGTGACGGAGGAAGGGGTAGTGTCAATCAGCCCCAGCATTTT,CASSDGGRGSVNQPQHF
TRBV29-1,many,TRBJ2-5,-,TGCAGCGTTGATAGGCCAAACCTCGGGGAGACCCAGTACTTC,CSVDRPNLGETQYF
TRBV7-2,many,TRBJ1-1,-,TGTGCCAGCAGTTGGGGGCGAAACACTGAAGCTTTCTTT,CASSWGRNTEAFF
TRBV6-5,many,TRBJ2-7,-,TGTGCCAGCAGTTACACCTCAGGGCCAGACTACGAGCAGTACTTC,CASSYTSGPDYEQYF
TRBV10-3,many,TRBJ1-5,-,TGTGCCATCAGTGGAGGAGGCGATCAGCCCCAGCATTTT,CAISGGGDQPQHF
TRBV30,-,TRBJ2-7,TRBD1,TGTGCCTGGAGTGTAGGAGGGACAGGGGCCTACGAGCAGTACTTC,CAWSVGGTGAYEQYF
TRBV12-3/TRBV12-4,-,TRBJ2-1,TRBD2,TGTGCCAGCAGTTGGAGACTAGCGGAAATTTACAATGAGCAGTTCTTC,CASSWRLAEIYNEQFF
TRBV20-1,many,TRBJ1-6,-,TGCAGTGCTCCGTTGGACCTCAATTCACCCCTCCACTTT,CSAPLDLNSPLHF
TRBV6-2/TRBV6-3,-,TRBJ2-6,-,TGTGCCAGCAAAACAACAGGGTCTGGGGCCAACGTCCTGACTTTC,CASKTTGSGANVLTF
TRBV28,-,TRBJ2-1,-,TGTGCCAGCAGTTTGGGTAATGAGCAGCTCTTC,CASSLGNEQLF
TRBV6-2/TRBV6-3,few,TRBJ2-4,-,TGTGCCAGCATCCTCCTAGGGGGAGGAAACATTCAGTACTTC,CASILLGGGNIQYF
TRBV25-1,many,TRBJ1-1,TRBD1,TGTGCCAGCAGCACCGGGACAGGGGGCGTAGAAGCTTTCTTT,CASSTGTGGVEAFF
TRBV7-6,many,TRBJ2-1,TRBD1,TGTGCCAGCAGCTTCTCCAGGGGGCTGAGAAATGAGCAGTTCTTC,CASSFSRGLRNEQFF
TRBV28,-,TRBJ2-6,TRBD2,TGTGCCAGCAGTTTTCCCCAACAACCACTAGCGGGATACAATGCTGGGGCCAACGTCCTGACTTTC,CASSFPQQPLAGYNAGANVLTF
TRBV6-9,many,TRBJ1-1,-,TGTGCCAGCAGTTACCTAAGCCCGGGGACTGAAGCTTTCTTT,CASSYLSPGTEAFF
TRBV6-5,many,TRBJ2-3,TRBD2,TGTGCCAGCAGTTACTCGGGTAGCGGGGTAGGGGCAGATACGCAGTATTTT,CASSYSGSGVGADTQYF